This TCR beta chain was sequenced in a study of technical replicates of blood from a few donors. The CDR3 has 16 amino acids. Germline V lookup: CDR1 MGHRA, CDR2 YSYEKL. Trimming cost V 3 bases and J 5 bases; bases outside gene matches: 1. This clone was counted once. Generated by immunoSEQ multiplex PCR, the TCRdb table keeps only in-frame clones and is missing some. The sample has about 73,000 clones, 93% seen once; the top ten hold 0.25%. V usage is TRBV4-1 and J usage is TRBJ2-1; 16 nucleotides match TRBD2. This TCR was recovered from a human donor in good health. The sample taken for sequencing was T cells isolated from PBMCs. This chain's CDR3 is CASSQGLAGGDNEQFF. DNA of the CDR3: TGCGCCAGCAGCCAGGGACTAGCGGGAGGGGACAATGAGCAGTTCTTC.